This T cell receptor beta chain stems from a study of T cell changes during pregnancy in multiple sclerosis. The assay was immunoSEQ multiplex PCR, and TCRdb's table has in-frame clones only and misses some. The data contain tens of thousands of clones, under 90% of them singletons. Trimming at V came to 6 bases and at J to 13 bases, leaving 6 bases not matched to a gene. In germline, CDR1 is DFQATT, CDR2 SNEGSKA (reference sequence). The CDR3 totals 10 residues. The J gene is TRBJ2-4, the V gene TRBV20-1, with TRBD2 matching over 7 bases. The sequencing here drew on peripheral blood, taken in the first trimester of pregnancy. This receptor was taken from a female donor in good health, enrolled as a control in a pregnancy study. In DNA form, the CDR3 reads TGCAGTGCCGAAAGGGAGGGACAGTACTTC. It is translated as CSAEREGQYF.